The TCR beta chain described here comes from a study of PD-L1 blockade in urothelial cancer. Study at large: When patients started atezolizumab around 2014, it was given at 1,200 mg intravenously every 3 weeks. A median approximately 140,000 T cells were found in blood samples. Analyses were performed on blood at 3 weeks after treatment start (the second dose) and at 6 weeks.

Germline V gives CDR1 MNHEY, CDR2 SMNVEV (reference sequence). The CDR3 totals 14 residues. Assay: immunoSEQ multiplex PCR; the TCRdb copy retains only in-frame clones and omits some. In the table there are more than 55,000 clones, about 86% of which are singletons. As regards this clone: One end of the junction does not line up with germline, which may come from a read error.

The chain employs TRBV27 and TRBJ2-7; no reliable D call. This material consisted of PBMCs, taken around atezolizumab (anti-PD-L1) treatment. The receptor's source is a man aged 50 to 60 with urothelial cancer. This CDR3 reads CASSLSPFKAPVWF. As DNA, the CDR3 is TGTGCCAGCAGTTTATCGCCATTTAAAGCCCCGGTATGGTTC.